The 16 T cell receptor beta chains presented below share a single source sample, sequenced in a study of blood T cell repertoires in COVID-19. Data came from immunoSEQ multiplex PCR; TCRdb stores just in-frame clones and leaves some out. This sample has almost 200,000 clones, with approximately 87% found just once. Sequencing used peripheral blood. Source of these receptors: a woman in her sixties or seventies with acute or convalescent COVID-19.

This chain uses TRBV29-1 with TRBJ1-5; D may be TRBD1 (6 bases). This CDR3 is 14 amino acids long. Per the germline V gene, CDR1 is SQVTM and CDR2 is ANQGSEA. Trimming left V 6 bases short and J 0 bases short, with 12 bases between. The CDR3 sequence: CSVGTGTSNQPQHF. The CDR3 DNA follows: TGCAGCGTCGGTACAGGGACTAGCAATCAGCCCCAGCATTTT.

This rearrangement joins TRBV28 to TRBJ2-1; the match to TRBD2 covers 7 bases. The V and J ends lost 7 bases and 5 bases, in that order; junction bases with no gene match: 20. Germline CDR1 is MDHEN and CDR2 is SYDVKM. CDR3 length: 18 amino acids. The CDR3 protein is CASNSGGSGQRSNNEQFF. The CDR3 DNA reads TGTGCCAGCAATTCCGGGGGTAGCGGGCAGAGGTCCAACAATGAGCAGTTCTTC.

In its sample, this clone was seen a few times. The V and J genes are TRBV27 and TRBJ1-2; no definite D call. Between the trimmed V and J ends, which lost 3 bases and 3 bases, there was a span of 8 bases. This CDR3 spans 13 amino acids. Germline lookup yields CDR1 MNHEY and CDR2 SMNVEV (reference sequence). Written as DNA, the CDR3 is TGTGCCAGCAGTTTTCAAAGAGACTATGGCTACACCTTC. Protein product: CASSFQRDYGYTF.

The CDR3 sequence is CASSATSRNTEAFF. CDR3 nucleotides: TGCGCCAGCAGCGCTACCTCCCGGAACACTGAAGCTTTCTTT. V and J are TRBV5-1 and TRBJ1-1; D call uncertain. CDR1 and CDR2 from the germline V gene are SGHRS and YFSETQ. The V gene lost 4 bases and the J gene lost 1 base, with 11 bases spanning the gap. The CDR3 has 14 amino acids.

The chain combines TRBV6-5 with TRBJ1-1; D remains ambiguous. This CDR3 has 12 amino acids. V was cut by 2 bases and J by 2 bases, with 3 bases left in between. CDR1 and CDR2 from the germline V gene are MNHEY and SVGAGI. CDR3 nucleotides: TGTGCCAGCAGTTACCTCAACACTGAAGCTTTCTTT. Amino acids: CASSYLNTEAFF.

This chain uses TRBV11-2 with TRBJ2-2, with D tentatively TRBD1 (6 bases). Trimming removed 4 bases at V and 5 bases at J, with 14 bases between. The CDR3 covers 15 residues. Per the germline V gene, CDR1 is SGHAT and CDR2 is FQNNGV. The CDR3 reads CASSYRERGTGELFF. In DNA, the CDR3 is TGTGCCAGCAGCTACCGGGAAAGGGGGACCGGGGAGCTGTTTTTT.

The chain employs TRBV19 and TRBJ1-4; 7 nucleotides line up with TRBD1. With V trimmed by 4 bases and J by 0 bases, 5 bases remained unmatched. The CDR3 spans 16 residues. Germline V gene lookup returns CDR1 LNHDA and CDR2 SQIVND (reference sequence). CDR3 in amino acids: CASSNRGDATNEKLFF. DNA of the CDR3: TGTGCCAGTAGTAACAGGGGAGATGCAACTAATGAAAAACTGTTTTTT.

V gene TRBV11-2 combines with J gene TRBJ2-5, with D possibly TRBD2 on 6 matching bases. Germline values: CDR1 SGHAT, CDR2 FQNNGV. The CDR3 runs 13 residues. V gave up 8 bases and J gave up 4 bases, with 14 bases separating them. The CDR3 here is CASGRSGGETQYF. The CDR3 coding sequence is TGTGCCAGCGGTAGGTCCGGGGGAGAGACCCAGTACTTC. The full variable domain, completed using reference TRBV11-2 and TRBJ2-5, is EAGVAQSPRYKIIEKRQSVAFWCNPISGHATLYWYQQILGQGPKLLIQFQNNGVVDDSQLPKDRFSAERLKGVDSTLKIQPAKLEDSAVYLCASGRSGGETQYFGPGTRLLVL.

The rearrangement joins TRBV3-1 (or the pseudogene TRBV3-2) to TRBJ2-5; D unresolved. Germline V gene data show CDR1 as LGHDT and CDR2 as YNNKEL (reference sequence). The CDR3 is 12 residues long. V lost 5 bases and J lost 3, with 7 bases in between. CDR3 sequence (DNA): TGTGCCAGCAGCGACTCAAAAGAGACCCAGTACTTC. Its protein is CASSDSKETQYF.

Points on this clone: This CDR3 is also generated by other DNA sequences in the sample. V and J are TRBV18 and TRBJ2-5; D is perhaps TRBD2 (6 bases). Germline V lookup: CDR1 KGHSH, CDR2 LQKENI. V was trimmed by 2 bases and J by 5 bases, leaving 12 bases between them. The CDR3 runs to 14 residues. CDR3 sequence: CASSPSAGRETQYF. Written as DNA, the CDR3 is TGTGCCAGCTCACCAAGTGCGGGAAGGGAGACCCAGTACTTC.

The chain uses TRBV5-1 and TRBJ2-5; 13 bases line up with TRBD2. Germline assignment: CDR1 SGHRS and CDR2 YFSETQ. V was pared by 4 bases and J by 5 bases, with 8 bases of the junction left unmatched. This CDR3 is 16 amino acids long. In DNA form, the CDR3 reads TGCGCCAGCAGCCCGGCGGGACTAGCGGGGCGGGAGACCCAGTACTTC. Translation: CASSPAGLAGRETQYF. Full variable domain (rest looked up from reference TRBV5-1 and TRBJ2-5): KAGVTQTPRYLIKTRGQQVTLSCSPISGHRSVSWYQQTPGQGLQFLFEYFSETQRNKGNFPGRFSGRQFSNSRSEMNVSTLELGDSALYLCASSPAGLAGRETQYFGPGTRLLVL.

The gene calls are TRBV10-1 and TRBJ1-3, with 8 bases aligning to TRBD1. CDR1 and CDR2 (germline): WNHNN, SYGVQD (reference sequence). This CDR3 has 13 residues. V dropped 5 bases and J dropped 7; count of bases not matched to a gene: 4. This CDR3 reads CASSTGQGNTIYF. The CDR3 DNA follows: TGCGCCAGCAGTACCGGACAGGGCAACACCATATATTTT.

This clone appeared once. The junction shows a germline mismatch at one end, possibly a read error. The chain combines TRBV7-3 with TRBJ2-1, with 7 bases identical to TRBD2. CDR3 length: 16 amino acids. Germline CDR1 SGHTA, CDR2 FQGTGA. This CDR3 reads CASSVTSDPGENEQFF. The DNA of the CDR3 is TGTGCCAGCAGCGTAACTAGCGACCCCGGGGAGAATGAGCAGTTCTTC.

The CDR3: CASTTGQGGGANVLTF. CDR3 bases: TGTGCCAGTACCACAGGACAGGGGGGTGGGGCCAACGTCCTGACTTTC. V usage is TRBV19 and J usage is TRBJ2-6, with 10 bases aligning to TRBD1. CDR3 length: 16 amino acids. In germline, CDR1 is LNHDA, CDR2 SQIVND (reference sequence). V dropped 7 bases and J dropped 3; count of bases not matched to a gene: 6.

A few counts support this clone. The V call is TRBV29-1, the J call TRBJ2-7; 8 bases are shared with TRBD2. The CDR3 contains 12 residues. J was trimmed by 3 bases and V by 6 bases; bases with no gene match: 4. Looked up from germline, CDR1 is SQVTM and CDR2 is ANQGSEA. Here the CDR3 DNA reads TGCAGCGTGAGAAGCGGGAGCTACGAGCAGTACTTC. Translation: CSVRSGSYEQYF.

This chain joins TRBV25-1 and TRBJ1-1; 7 nucleotides align to TRBD1. The ends lost 6 bases at V and 6 bases at J; junction bases unmatched: 13. Germline CDR1 is MGHDK and CDR2 is SYGVNS. This CDR3 has 15 amino acids. Written as DNA, the CDR3 is TGTGCCAGCAGAAGAAAGACAGGGTCGTCCTCTGAAGCTTTCTTT. This encodes CASRRKTGSSSEAFF.